This record covers a single TCR beta chain. Original analysis: Amplification of reference gene primers was used by the study to estimate nucleated cell counts. Generated by immunoSEQ multiplex PCR, the TCRdb table keeps only in-frame clones and is missing some. V and J calls and clone size are as listed in that table; D and trimming were resolved from the DNA. Altogether about 100,000 clones are present, roughly 89% being singletons, with the ten largest covering more than 1.5%. The V and J ends lost 6 bases and 5 bases respectively, with 9 bases between them. This CDR3 is built from 11 residues. Germline CDR1 is DFQATT and CDR2 is SNEGSKA (reference sequence). This entry belongs to a study of blood T cell repertoires in COVID-19. Study details: There were acute and convalescent COVID-19 samples, and they came from the United States, Italy and Spain. The analysed material was cDNA or gDNA that came from T cells, B-cell-depleted T cells, or PBMCs.

Material: peripheral blood. The sequence derives from a woman in her forties or fifties with COVID-19, enrolled during active disease. The rearrangement links TRBV20-1 to TRBJ2-3; D gene uncertain. For the CDR3, the DNA is TGCAGTGCCAATCACAGAGATACGCAGTATTTT. Protein: CSANHRDTQYF.